This T cell receptor beta chain is from a study of blood T cell repertoires in COVID-19. Overall study context: The United States, Italy and Spain supplied acute and convalescent COVID-19 samples.

The trim removed 2 bases at V and 1 base at J, leaving 3 bases unmatched. The CDR3 is made up of 17 amino acids. Per germline, CDR1 LNHDA and CDR2 SQIVND (reference sequence). The method was immunoSEQ multiplex PCR; TCRdb's version includes in-frame clones alone and lacks a portion of them. The sample has around 470,000 clones; 89% are singletons. Sequenced sample: peripheral blood. The TCR sequence derives from a man aged 18-30 years with COVID-19, enrolled during active disease. J is TRBJ2-3 and V is TRBV19; TRBD2 matches at 13 bases. CDR3 loop: CASSIWTSGRGTDTQYF. CDR3 bases: TGTGCCAGTAGTATATGGACTAGCGGGAGAGGCACAGATACGCAGTATTTT.